The clone carrying this T cell receptor beta chain was observed a handful of times. V gave up 3 bases and J gave up 2 bases, with 14 bases separating them. This CDR3 is built from 15 residues. Per germline, CDR1 SGHRS and CDR2 YFSETQ. The record originates from a study of CD8 T cells in Susac syndrome. Reverse transcription used roughly 0.45 to 1 ug RNA and random hexamers. TCRdb reanalysed the immunoSEQ multiplex PCR reads using MiXCR and keeps one entry per CDR3 protein. The data show around 80,000 distinct CDR3 sequences, approximately 94% seen once. Sequenced: CD8+ T cells from PBMCs. This chain connects TRBV5-1 to TRBJ2-5, with D possibly matching TRBD1 (5 bases). This clonotype was sampled from a human donor with Susac syndrome. The CDR3 loop reads CASSSLVGEQETQYF. CDR3 nucleotide sequence: TGCGCCAGCAGCTCCCTGGTAGGGGAACAAGAGACCCAGTACTTC.